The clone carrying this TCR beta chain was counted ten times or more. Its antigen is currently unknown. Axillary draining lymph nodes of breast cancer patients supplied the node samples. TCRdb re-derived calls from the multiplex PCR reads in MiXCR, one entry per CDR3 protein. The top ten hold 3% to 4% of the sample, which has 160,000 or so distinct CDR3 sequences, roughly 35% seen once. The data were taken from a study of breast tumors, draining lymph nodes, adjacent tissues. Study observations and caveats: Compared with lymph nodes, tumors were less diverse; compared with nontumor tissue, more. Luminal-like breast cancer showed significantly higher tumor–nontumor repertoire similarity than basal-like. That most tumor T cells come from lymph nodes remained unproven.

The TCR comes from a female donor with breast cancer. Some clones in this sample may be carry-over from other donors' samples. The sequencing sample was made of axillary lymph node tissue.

Here the CDR3 DNA reads TGTGCCAGCTCACCGGGGACAGAAGCCTACGAGCAGTACTTC. It is translated as CASSPGTEAYEQYF. V is TRBV6-5 and J is TRBJ2-7, with 7 bases identical to TRBD1. V lost 8 bases to trimming and J lost 2 bases; unmatched junction nucleotides: 9. The CDR3 is 14 residues long. The germline CDR1 and CDR2 sequences are MNHEY and SVGAGI.